This T cell receptor (beta chain) comes out of a study of blood T cell repertoires in COVID-19. Study details: Sources were T cells, B-cell-depleted T cells, or PBMCs; the material itself was cDNA or gDNA.

Study processing details: Nucleated cell counts were estimated from reference gene primer amplification. Using immunoSEQ multiplex PCR, the repertoire was profiled, and TCRdb retains in-frame clones only, with some absent. D and trimming come from the DNA, and the V and J calls and clone size come from that table. This table holds over 400,000 clones, 70% to 90% found once. V was trimmed by 5 bases and J by 1 base, leaving 8 bases between them. Germline-derived CDR1 and CDR2 are KGHSH and LQKENI. CDR3 length: 13 amino acids. The TCR comes from a human donor in a cohort sampled during active COVID-19. The genes are TRBV18 and TRBJ1-2; the D is unclear. The sequencing sample was made of peripheral blood. In DNA form, the CDR3 reads TGTGCCAGCTCATTGGAGGTTAACTATGGCTACACCTTC. Translating it yields CASSLEVNYGYTF. The variable domain in full, with the rest retrieved from reference TRBV18 and TRBJ1-2, is NAGVMQNPRHLVRRRGQEARLRCSPMKGHSHVYWYRQLPEEGLKFMVYLQKENIIDESGMPKERFSAEFPKEGPSILRIQQVVRGDSAAYFCASSLEVNYGYTFGSGTRLTVV.